This TCR beta chain is from a study of T cell responses to AZD1222 COVID-19 vaccine. General study points: Scientists sampled the repertoires only once the peak T cell response had passed. The donors showed a predominance of white British ancestry and of females, with possible underestimation of clonal diversity.

With 3 bases clipped from V and 0 bases from J, the junction kept 2 bases outside the gene matches. The CDR3 extends over 15 amino acids. CDR1 is SGHRS, CDR2 YFSETQ, per germline. Some clones are missing from TCRdb's copy, which holds only in-frame ones; the method was immunoSEQ multiplex PCR. The sample carries 120,000 or so clones, 92% recorded once. About this clone itself: The antigen remains undetermined.

This sample comprised peripheral blood, obtained 28 days after the second AZD1222 dose. This sequence was found in an adult who received the AZD1222 COVID-19 vaccine. This chain links TRBV5-1 with TRBJ2-2; 7 nucleotides agree with TRBD2. CDR3 sequence reads: CASSSTSTNTGELFF. For the CDR3, the DNA is TGCGCCAGCAGCTCGACTAGCACGAACACCGGGGAGCTGTTTTTT.